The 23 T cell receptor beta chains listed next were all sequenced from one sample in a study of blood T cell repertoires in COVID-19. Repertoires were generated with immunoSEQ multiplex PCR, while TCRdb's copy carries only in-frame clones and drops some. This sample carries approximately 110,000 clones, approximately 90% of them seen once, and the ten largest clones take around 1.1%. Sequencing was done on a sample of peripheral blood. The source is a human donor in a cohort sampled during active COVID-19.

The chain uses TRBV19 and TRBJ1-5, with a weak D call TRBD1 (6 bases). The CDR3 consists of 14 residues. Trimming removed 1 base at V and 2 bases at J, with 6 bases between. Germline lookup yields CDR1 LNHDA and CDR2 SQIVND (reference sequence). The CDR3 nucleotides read TGTGCCAGTAGTATAGGGACAGGCAATCAGCCCCAGCATTTT. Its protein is CASSIGTGNQPQHF.

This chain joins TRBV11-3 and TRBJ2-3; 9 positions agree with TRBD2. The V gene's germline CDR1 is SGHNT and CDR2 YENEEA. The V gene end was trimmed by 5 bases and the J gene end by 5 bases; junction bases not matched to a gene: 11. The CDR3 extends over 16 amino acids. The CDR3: CASSQTIGSGGDTQYF. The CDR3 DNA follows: TGTGCCAGCAGCCAGACGATAGGTAGCGGGGGAGATACGCAGTATTTT.

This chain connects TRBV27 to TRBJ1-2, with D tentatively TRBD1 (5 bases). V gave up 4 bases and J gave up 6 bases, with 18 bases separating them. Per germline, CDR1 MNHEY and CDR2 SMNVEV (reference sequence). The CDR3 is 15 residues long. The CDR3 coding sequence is TGTGCCAGCAGTTCCCGCGGAGGGGAAAACCATGGCTACACCTTC. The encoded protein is CASSSRGGENHGYTF.

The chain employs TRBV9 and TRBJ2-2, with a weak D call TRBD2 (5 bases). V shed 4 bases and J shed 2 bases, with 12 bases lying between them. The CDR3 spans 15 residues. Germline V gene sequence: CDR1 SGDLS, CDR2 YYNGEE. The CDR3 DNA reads TGTGCCAGCAGCCTGACGAGGGTAAACACCGGGGAGCTGTTTTTT. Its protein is CASSLTRVNTGELFF.

The CDR3 region is CASSQDRWNEQFF. The CDR3 DNA follows: TGCGCCAGCAGCCAAGACAGATGGAATGAGCAGTTCTTC. This chain links TRBV4-3 with TRBJ2-1; no clear D. Trimming shortened V by 0 bases and J by 7 bases, and 7 bases separated the two germline ends. The length of the CDR3 is 13 residues. Germline V CDR1 and CDR2: LGHNA, YSLEER.

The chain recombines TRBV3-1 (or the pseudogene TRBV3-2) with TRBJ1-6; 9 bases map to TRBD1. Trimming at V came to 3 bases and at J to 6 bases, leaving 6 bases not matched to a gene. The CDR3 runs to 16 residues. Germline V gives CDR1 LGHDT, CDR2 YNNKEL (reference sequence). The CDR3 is CASSQAQGAGNSPLHF. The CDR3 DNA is TGTGCCAGCAGCCAGGCACAGGGGGCTGGTAATTCACCCCTCCACTTT.

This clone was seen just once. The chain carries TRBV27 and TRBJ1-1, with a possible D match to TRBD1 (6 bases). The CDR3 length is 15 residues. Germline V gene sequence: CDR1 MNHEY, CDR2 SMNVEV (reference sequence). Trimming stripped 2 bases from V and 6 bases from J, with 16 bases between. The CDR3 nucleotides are TGTGCCAGCAGTTTAGTCCGGGGGGCTAGGTCTGAAGCTTTCTTT. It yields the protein CASSLVRGARSEAFF.

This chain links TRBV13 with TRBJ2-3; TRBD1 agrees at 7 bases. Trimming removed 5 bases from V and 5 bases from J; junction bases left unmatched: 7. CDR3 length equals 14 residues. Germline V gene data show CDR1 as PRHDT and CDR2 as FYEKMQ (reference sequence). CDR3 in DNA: TGTGCCAGCAGCGACTACAGGGGTGGAGATACGCAGTATTTT. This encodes CASSDYRGGDTQYF.

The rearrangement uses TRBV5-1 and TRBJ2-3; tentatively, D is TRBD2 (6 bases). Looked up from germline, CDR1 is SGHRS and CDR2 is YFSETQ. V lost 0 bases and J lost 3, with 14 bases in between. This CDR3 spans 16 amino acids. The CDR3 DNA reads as TGCGCCAGCAGCTTGGGGACTACCCAGCCTACAGATACGCAGTATTTT. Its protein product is CASSLGTTQPTDTQYF.

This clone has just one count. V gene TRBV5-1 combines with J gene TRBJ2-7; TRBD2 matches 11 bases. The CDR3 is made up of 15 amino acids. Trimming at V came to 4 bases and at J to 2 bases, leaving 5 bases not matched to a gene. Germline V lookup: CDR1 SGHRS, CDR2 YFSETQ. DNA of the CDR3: TGCGCCAGCAGCGAGGGACTAGCGGAAACCTACGAGCAGTACTTC. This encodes CASSEGLAETYEQYF.

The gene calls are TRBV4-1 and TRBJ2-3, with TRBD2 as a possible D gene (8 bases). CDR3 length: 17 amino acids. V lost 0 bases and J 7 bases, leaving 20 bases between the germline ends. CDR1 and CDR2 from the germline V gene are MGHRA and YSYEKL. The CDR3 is CASSQDAGGGGENTQYF. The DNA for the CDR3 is TGCGCCAGCAGCCAAGATGCGGGAGGAGGGGGCGAAAATACGCAGTATTTT.

CDR3 DNA: TGTGCCACCAGTCCTAACAGTCAAGAGACCCAGTACTTC. Translation gives CATSPNSQETQYF. This chain connects TRBV24-1 to TRBJ2-5; the D is unclear. Germline CDR1 and CDR2: KGHDR and SFDVKD. There are 13 residues in the CDR3. V lost 6 bases and J lost 2, with 9 bases in between.

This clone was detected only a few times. CDR3 sequence (DNA): TGTGCCAGCAGCTTTGGACTAGCGGGAGCCGGGGCCAAAAACATTCAGTACTTC. Protein: CASSFGLAGAGAKNIQYF. This sequence joins TRBV5-4 and TRBJ2-4; 13 nucleotides match TRBD2. Germline trimming cut 2 bases from V and 1 base from J; bases unmatched to any gene: 6. This CDR3 region has 18 residues. CDR1 is SGHNT, CDR2 YYREEE, per germline (reference sequence).

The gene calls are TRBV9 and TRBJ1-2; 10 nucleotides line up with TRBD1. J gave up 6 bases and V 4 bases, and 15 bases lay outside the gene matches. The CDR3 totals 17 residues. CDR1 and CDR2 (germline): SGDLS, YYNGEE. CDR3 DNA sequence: TGTGCCAGCAGCCACAAAAAAGACAGGGGGCATGAGAATGGCTACACCTTC. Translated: CASSHKKDRGHENGYTF.

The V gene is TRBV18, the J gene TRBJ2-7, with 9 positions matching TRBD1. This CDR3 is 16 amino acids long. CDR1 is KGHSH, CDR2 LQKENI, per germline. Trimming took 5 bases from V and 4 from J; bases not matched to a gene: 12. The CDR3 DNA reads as TGTGCCAGCTCAACTCGTCCCGGGGACAGGGTATACGAGCAGTACTTC. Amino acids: CASSTRPGDRVYEQYF.

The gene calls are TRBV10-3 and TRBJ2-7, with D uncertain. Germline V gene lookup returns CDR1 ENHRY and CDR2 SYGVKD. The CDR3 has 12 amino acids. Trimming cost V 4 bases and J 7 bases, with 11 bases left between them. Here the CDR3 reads CAISGSHGEQYF. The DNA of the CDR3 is TGTGCCATCAGTGGGAGCCATGGAGAGCAGTACTTC.

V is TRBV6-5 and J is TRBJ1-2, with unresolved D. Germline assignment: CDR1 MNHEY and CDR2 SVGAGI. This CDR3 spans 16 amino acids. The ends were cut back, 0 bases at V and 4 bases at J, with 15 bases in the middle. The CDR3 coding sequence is TGTGCCAGCAGTTACTCCCCCTCGGGGTTGGGCTATGGCTACACCTTC. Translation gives CASSYSPSGLGYGYTF.

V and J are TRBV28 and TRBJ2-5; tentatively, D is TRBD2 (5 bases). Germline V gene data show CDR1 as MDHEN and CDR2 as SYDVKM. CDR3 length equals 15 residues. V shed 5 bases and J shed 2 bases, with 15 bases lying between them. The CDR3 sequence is CASSSLKTMQETQYF. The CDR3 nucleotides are TGTGCCAGCAGTAGCCTCAAGACTATGCAAGAGACCCAGTACTTC.

CDR3 residues: CASSLGLAGSRPVADTQYF. The DNA of the CDR3 is TGCGCCAGCAGCTTGGGACTAGCGGGGAGTAGGCCCGTGGCAGATACGCAGTATTTT. The chain couples TRBV5-1 to TRBJ2-3, with 11 bases identical to TRBD2. V lost 0 bases, J lost 4 bases, and 13 bases stayed unmatched. Germline loops: CDR1 SGHRS, CDR2 YFSETQ. The CDR3 totals 19 residues.

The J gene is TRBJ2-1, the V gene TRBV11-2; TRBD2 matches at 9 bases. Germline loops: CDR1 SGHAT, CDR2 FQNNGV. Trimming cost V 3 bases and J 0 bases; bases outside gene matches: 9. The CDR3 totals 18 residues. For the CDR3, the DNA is TGTGCCAGCAGCTTTAACGGGCTAGCGGGAATCTCCTACAATGAGCAGTTCTTC. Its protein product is CASSFNGLAGISYNEQFF.

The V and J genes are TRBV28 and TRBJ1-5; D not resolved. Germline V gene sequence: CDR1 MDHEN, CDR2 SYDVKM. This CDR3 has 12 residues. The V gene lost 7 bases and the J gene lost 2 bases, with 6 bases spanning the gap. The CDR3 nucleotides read TGTGCCAGCAATCTTCGCAATCAGCCCCAGCATTTT. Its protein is CASNLRNQPQHF.

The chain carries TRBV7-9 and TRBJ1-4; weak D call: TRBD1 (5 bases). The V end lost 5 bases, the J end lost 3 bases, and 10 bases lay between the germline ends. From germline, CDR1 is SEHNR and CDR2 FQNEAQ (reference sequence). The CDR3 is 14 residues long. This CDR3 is CASSRDFPNEKLFF. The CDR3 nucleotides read TGTGCCAGCAGCAGGGACTTTCCTAATGAAAAACTGTTTTTT.

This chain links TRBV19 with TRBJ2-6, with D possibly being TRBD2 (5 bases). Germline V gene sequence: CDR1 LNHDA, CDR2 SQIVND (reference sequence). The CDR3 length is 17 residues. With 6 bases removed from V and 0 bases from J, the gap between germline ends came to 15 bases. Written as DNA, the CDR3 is TGTGCCAGTAGGCCTCCCGGGGTTAGCTCTGGGGCCAACGTCCTGACTTTC. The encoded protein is CASRPPGVSSGANVLTF.